The 27 T cell receptor beta chains below come from one sample, sequenced in a study of shared clonotypes between healthy human individuals. Measured with immunoSEQ multiplex PCR; TCRdb has only the in-frame clones, and not every one. The sample has under 2,500,000 clones; around 95% are singletons. Sequenced input: naive CD4+ T cells sorted from blood. Subset of the sample: CD45RA+ positively selected. These receptors originate from a man aged 18 to 29 in good health.

J is TRBJ2-1 and V is TRBV5-6; D might be TRBD1 (6 bases). Germline V gene lookup returns CDR1 SGHDT and CDR2 YYEEEE. Trimming pared 5 bases from V and 4 bases from J, leaving 19 bases between. This CDR3 has 16 residues. This CDR3 reads CASSQRQALGYNEQFF. The CDR3 DNA reads as TGTGCCAGCAGTCAGCGACAGGCCCTGGGGTACAATGAGCAGTTCTTC.

The J gene is TRBJ2-7, the V gene TRBV7-2; no clear D. CDR3 length: 12 amino acids. V was cut by 5 bases and J by 2 bases, with 7 bases left in between. Germline loops: CDR1 SGHTA, CDR2 FQGNSA. The CDR3 is CASSKTPYEQYF. The CDR3 DNA is TGTGCCAGCAGCAAAACCCCCTACGAGCAGTACTTC.

In regard to this clone: Other DNA sequences in the same sample also yield this CDR3. The V call is TRBV19, the J call TRBJ2-7, with 8 positions matching TRBD1. CDR3 length: 14 amino acids. V lost 4 bases and J lost 2; bases outside the gene matches: 4. Germline V gene sequence: CDR1 LNHDA, CDR2 SQIVND (reference sequence). In nucleotides, the CDR3 is TGTGCCAGTAGTACCGGGACAGGCGCCTACGAGCAGTACTTC. Translation gives CASSTGTGAYEQYF.

The chain is built from TRBV5-1 and TRBJ2-7, with D tentatively TRBD2 (5 bases). V was trimmed by 4 bases and J by 1 base, leaving 12 bases between them. This CDR3 region has 14 residues. Per germline, CDR1 SGHRS and CDR2 YFSETQ. The chain's CDR3 is CASSPLTTSYEQYF. The DNA of the CDR3 is TGCGCCAGCAGCCCTCTGACTACTTCCTACGAGCAGTACTTC.

This clone turned up a few times. The genes are TRBV18 and TRBJ1-2; 7 bases are shared with TRBD1. This CDR3 spans 15 amino acids. CDR1 is KGHSH and CDR2 is LQKENI in the germline V gene. V gave up 2 bases and J gave up 3 bases; unmatched junction bases: 6. CDR3 coding DNA: TGTGCCAGCTCACCAGGAGACAGGGCTGACTATGGCTACACCTTC. Residues: CASSPGDRADYGYTF.

The chain employs TRBV6-6 and TRBJ1-5, with a weak D call TRBD1 (6 bases). This CDR3 contains 13 residues. Germline V gene data show CDR1 as MNHNY and CDR2 as SVGAGI (reference sequence). With 7 bases removed from V and 12 bases from J, the gap between germline ends came to 19 bases. The CDR3 nucleotides are TGTGCCAGCAACTCGCCGGGGGGCGGGGACCAGCATTTT. It translates to CASNSPGGGDQHF.

The rearrangement links TRBV6-4 to TRBJ2-7; no clear D gene. CDR1 and CDR2 from the germline V gene are MRHNA and SNTAGT. The CDR3 is 17 residues long. V was clipped by 3 bases and J by 2 bases, with 20 bases between them. Here the CDR3 DNA reads TGTGCCAGCAGTGATTCCCCTCCTCCACTTCTACCCTACGAGCAGTACTTC. It encodes CASSDSPPPLLPYEQYF.

Concerning this clone: Other DNA sequences in this sample translate to the same CDR3. This chain connects TRBV6-5 to TRBJ2-5; D perhaps matches TRBD2 (6 bases). Trimming cost V 2 bases and J 1 base, with 8 bases left between them. Looked up from germline, CDR1 is MNHEY and CDR2 is SVGAGI. The CDR3 covers 14 residues. The CDR3 nucleotides read TGTGCCAGCAGTTACGGGAGGCTCCAAGAGACCCAGTACTTC. Its protein product is CASSYGRLQETQYF.

The genes are TRBV5-6 and TRBJ2-3, with 12 bases matching TRBD2. Germline CDR1 and CDR2: SGHDT and YYEEEE. Germline trimming cut 4 bases from V and 2 bases from J; bases unmatched to any gene: 5. This CDR3 is built from 16 residues. CDR3 in DNA: TGTGCCAGCAGCCCCGGACTAGCGGGGAACACAGATACGCAGTATTTT. This sequence encodes CASSPGLAGNTDTQYF.

The rearrangement uses TRBV5-1 and TRBJ2-7; D is uncertain. The CDR3 totals 13 residues. Germline V CDR1 and CDR2: SGHRS, YFSETQ. Trimming pared 3 bases from V and 6 bases from J, leaving 13 bases between. The CDR3 protein is CASSSIESREQYF. The CDR3, as DNA: TGCGCCAGCAGCTCCATAGAGAGTCGCGAGCAGTACTTC.

The chain has TRBV28 and TRBJ2-5; D might be TRBD1 (6 bases). The germline V and J ends were trimmed by 4 bases and 1 base, with 13 bases remaining between them. Germline CDR1 is MDHEN and CDR2 is SYDVKM. The CDR3 extends over 15 amino acids. The chain's CDR3 is CASSSGTRTQETQYF. The CDR3 bases are TGTGCCAGCAGTTCCGGGACAAGGACCCAAGAGACCCAGTACTTC.

V usage is TRBV10-3 and J usage is TRBJ1-1, with TRBD1 matching over 8 bases. V trimming: 3 bases; J trimming: 3 bases; junction bases outside the gene matches: 3. The CDR3 consists of 14 residues. The germline V gene encodes CDR1 ENHRY and CDR2 SYGVKD. The CDR3, as DNA: TGTGCCATCAGTGACAGGGGGCCGGACACTGAAGCTTTCTTT. This encodes CAISDRGPDTEAFF.

This CDR3 is CASSFPSTGAYEQYF. DNA for the CDR3: TGTGCCAGCAGTTTCCCTTCGACAGGTGCCTACGAGCAGTACTTC. The gene calls are TRBV28 and TRBJ2-7; a weak D match, TRBD1 (6 bases). Per germline, CDR1 MDHEN and CDR2 SYDVKM. The CDR3 has 15 residues. Trimming removed 3 bases at V and 2 bases at J, with 14 bases between.

J is TRBJ1-4 and V is TRBV6-5; possible D gene TRBD1, 5 bases. Germline V gene data show CDR1 as MNHEY and CDR2 as SVGAGI. Trimming shortened V by 6 bases and J by 5 bases, and 13 bases separated the two germline ends. The CDR3 extends over 14 amino acids. The CDR3 nucleotides read TGTGCCAGCAGCCTGGGACCGGGAAATGAAAAACTGTTTTTT. It specifies CASSLGPGNEKLFF.

Here the CDR3 reads CASRSQGNEQFF. The CDR3 DNA follows: TGTGCCAGCAGGTCACAGGGGAATGAGCAGTTCTTC. V gene TRBV7-2 combines with J gene TRBJ2-1, with TRBD1 matching 7 bases. Germline lookup yields CDR1 SGHTA and CDR2 FQGNSA. Germline trimming cut 6 bases from V and 7 bases from J; bases unmatched to any gene: 3. The CDR3 runs to 12 residues.

The chain recombines TRBV18 with TRBJ2-7; weak D call: TRBD1 (6 bases). Trimming stripped 3 bases from V and 5 bases from J, with 11 bases between. This CDR3 contains 13 residues. Germline assignment: CDR1 KGHSH and CDR2 LQKENI. In DNA, the CDR3 is TGTGCCAGCTCACCCTTTACAGGGAACGAGCAGTACTTC. Residues: CASSPFTGNEQYF.

Points on this clone: This sample includes further DNA sequences coding for the same CDR3. The V gene is TRBV30, the J gene TRBJ1-3; unclear D gene. The V end lost 2 bases, the J end lost 0 bases, and 5 bases lay between the germline ends. Germline V gene lookup returns CDR1 GTSNPN and CDR2 SVGIG (reference sequence). This CDR3 spans 13 amino acids. For the CDR3, the DNA is TGTGCCTGGAGTAATCTCTCTGGAAACACCATATATTTT. It translates to CAWSNLSGNTIYF.

The chain is built from TRBV14 and TRBJ1-3; perhaps TRBD1 as D (5 bases). The CDR3 sequence is 16 residues long. V lost 1 base, J lost 0 bases, and 10 bases lay in between. Germline loops: CDR1 SGHDN, CDR2 FVKESK. This CDR3 is CASSQVRGGSGNTIYF. The DNA for the CDR3 is TGTGCCAGCAGCCAAGTAAGGGGAGGCTCTGGAAACACCATATATTTT.

V and J are TRBV14 and TRBJ2-1, with 10 bases fitting TRBD2. V was pared by 4 bases and J by 7 bases, with 7 bases of the junction left unmatched. Germline CDR1 is SGHDN and CDR2 is FVKESK. CDR3 length equals 15 residues. In nucleotides, the CDR3 is TGTGCCAGCAGCCTGAGCGGGAGGGCGATTAATGAGCAGTTCTTC. This translates into CASSLSGRAINEQFF.

This chain uses TRBV7-2 with TRBJ1-5; 9 positions agree with TRBD1. The CDR3 covers 17 residues. Germline CDR1 and CDR2: SGHTA and FQGNSA. J gave up 1 base and V 5 bases, and 9 bases lay outside the gene matches. This CDR3 is CASSTTGGPLSNQPQHF. Written as DNA, the CDR3 is TGTGCCAGCAGCACTACAGGGGGCCCGTTAAGCAATCAGCCCCAGCATTTT.

The chain is built from TRBV7-2 and TRBJ1-3; 8 nucleotides align to TRBD1. V lost 1 base, J lost 0 bases, and 5 bases stayed unmatched. CDR1 is SGHTA, CDR2 FQGNSA, per germline. This CDR3 has 17 residues. The CDR3 here is CASSLGTGILSGNTIYF. CDR3 DNA sequence: TGTGCCAGCAGCTTAGGGACAGGGATCCTCTCTGGAAACACCATATATTTT.

To note about this clone: A junction boundary mismatches the germline segment, possibly from a read error. This rearrangement joins TRBV7-7 to TRBJ2-7, with D perhaps TRBD2 (7 bases). CDR3 length: 14 amino acids. Germline V CDR1 and CDR2: SSHAT, FNYEAQ (reference sequence). The CDR3 protein is CASSPQGRGHEQYF. For the CDR3, the DNA is TGTGCTAGCAGCCCTCAGGGGAGGGGACACGAGCAGTACTTC. Complete variable domain (other parts from reference TRBV7-7 and TRBJ2-7): GAGVSQSPRYKVTKRGQDVTLRCDPISSHATLYWYQQALGQGPEFLTYFNYEAQPDKSGLPSDRFSAERPEGSISTLTIQRTEQRDSAMYRCASSPQGRGHEQYFGPGTRLTVT.

The chain uses TRBV10-3 and TRBJ2-3, with 9 nucleotides matching TRBD2. This CDR3 is built from 15 residues. After removal of 0 bases from V and 7 bases from J, the junction contained 5 bases not matched to a gene. Germline V lookup: CDR1 ENHRY, CDR2 SYGVKD. The CDR3 sequence is CAISESGSGGYTQYF. The DNA of the CDR3 is TGTGCCATCAGTGAGTCGGGTAGCGGGGGATATACGCAGTATTTT.

The genes are TRBV19 and TRBJ1-3; D might be TRBD1 (5 bases). Germline lookup yields CDR1 LNHDA and CDR2 SQIVND (reference sequence). CDR3 length: 14 residues. The V end lost 2 bases, the J end lost 3 bases, and 8 bases lay between the germline ends. The CDR3 is CASSIQGLGNTIYF. The DNA of the CDR3 is TGTGCCAGTAGTATACAGGGACTTGGAAACACCATATATTTT.

Comments on this clone: Other DNA variants within this sample encode the same CDR3. The chain couples TRBV18 to TRBJ2-2; D remains unclear. Trimming took off 0 bases at V and 3 bases at J, with 8 bases between the two ends. Germline V gene data show CDR1 as KGHSH and CDR2 as LQKENI. This CDR3 has 15 residues. The CDR3 loop is CASSPPGRDTGELFF. The CDR3 nucleotides are TGTGCCAGCTCACCACCGGGCAGAGACACCGGGGAGCTGTTTTTT.

The chain carries TRBV6-1 and TRBJ2-1; 7 positions agree with TRBD2. Per germline, CDR1 MNHNS and CDR2 SASEGT. Unmatched junction bases numbered 7, after V lost 4 bases and J lost 7 bases. The length of the CDR3 is 14 residues. The CDR3 nucleotides are TGTGCCAGCAGTGCGCGGGAGCTTCGTAATGAGCAGTTCTTC. Its protein is CASSARELRNEQFF.

V is TRBV2 and J is TRBJ1-4; TRBD1 might be the D (6 bases). CDR3 length equals 15 residues. With 7 bases removed from V and 2 bases from J, the gap between germline ends came to 14 bases. Germline loops: CDR1 SNHLY, CDR2 FYNNEI. The CDR3 DNA reads as TGTGCCAGCAAACGGACAGTTATTACTAATGAAAAACTGTTTTTT. It codes for CASKRTVITNEKLFF.